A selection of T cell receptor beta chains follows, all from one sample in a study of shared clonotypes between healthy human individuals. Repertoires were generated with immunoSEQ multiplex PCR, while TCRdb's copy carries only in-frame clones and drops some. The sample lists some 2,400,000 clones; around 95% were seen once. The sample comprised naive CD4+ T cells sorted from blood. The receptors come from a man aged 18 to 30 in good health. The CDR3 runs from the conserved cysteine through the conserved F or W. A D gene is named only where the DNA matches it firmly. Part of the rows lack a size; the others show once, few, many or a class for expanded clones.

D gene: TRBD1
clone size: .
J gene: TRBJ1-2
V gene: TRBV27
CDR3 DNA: TGTGCCAGCAGTTCGCCGGGACAGGGTACCTATGGCTACACCTTC
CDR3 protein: CASSSPGQGTYGYTF

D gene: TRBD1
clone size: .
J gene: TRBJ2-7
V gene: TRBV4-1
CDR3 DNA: TGCGCCAGCAGCCACCCCATCAAGGGGACAGGGACTTTCTACGAGCAGTACTTC
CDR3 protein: CASSHPIKGTGTFYEQYF

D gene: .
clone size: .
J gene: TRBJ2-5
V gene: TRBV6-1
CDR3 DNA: TGTGCCAGCAGTGATAGGACTGTAAAAGAGACCCAGTACTTC
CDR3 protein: CASSDRTVKETQYF

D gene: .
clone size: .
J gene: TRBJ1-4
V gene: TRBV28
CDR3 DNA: TGTGCCAGCAGTCTAGGGGTCATAGGGGAAAAACTGTTTTTT
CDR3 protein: CASSLGVIGEKLFF

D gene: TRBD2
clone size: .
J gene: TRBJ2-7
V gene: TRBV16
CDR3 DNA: TGTGCCAGCAGCTACGGACTAGCGGGGTACGAGCAGTACTTC
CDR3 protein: CASSYGLAGYEQYF

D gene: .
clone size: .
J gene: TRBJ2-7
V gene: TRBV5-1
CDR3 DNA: TGCGCCAGCAGCTTGGAACTTGGGCTAGGGAGCAGCTCCTACGAGCAGTACTTC
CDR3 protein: CASSLELGLGSSSYEQYF

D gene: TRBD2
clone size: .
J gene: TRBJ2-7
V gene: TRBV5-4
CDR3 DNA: TGTGCCAGCAGCCCTGAAGGCGGGGGGGCCTTTTACGAGCAGTACTTC
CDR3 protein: CASSPEGGGAFYEQYF

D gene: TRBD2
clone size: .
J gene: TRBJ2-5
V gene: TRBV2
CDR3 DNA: TGTGCCAGCAGGAGCGGGGGGGCCGGTGAGACCCAGTACTTC
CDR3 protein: CASRSGGAGETQYF

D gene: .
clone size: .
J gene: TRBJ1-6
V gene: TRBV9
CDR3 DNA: TGTGCCAGCAGCGCAAAGGGCTATAATTCACCCCTCCACTTT
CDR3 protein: CASSAKGYNSPLHF

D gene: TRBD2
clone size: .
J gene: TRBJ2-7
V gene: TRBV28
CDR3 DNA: TGTGCCAGCACCCAAAAGGCTAGCGGTGATCAGTACTTC
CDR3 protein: CASTQKASGDQYF

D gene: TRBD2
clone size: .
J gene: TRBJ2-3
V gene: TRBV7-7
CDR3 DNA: TGTGCTAGCAGCAACCCGGGACTAGCGGGGATTAGCACAGATACGCAGTATTTT
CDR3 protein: CASSNPGLAGISTDTQYF

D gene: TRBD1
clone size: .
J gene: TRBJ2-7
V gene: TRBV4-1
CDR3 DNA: TGCGCCAGCAGCCAAGAGCCGACAGGGGCGAAAGGAATCTACGAGCAGTACTTC
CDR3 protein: CASSQEPTGAKGIYEQYF

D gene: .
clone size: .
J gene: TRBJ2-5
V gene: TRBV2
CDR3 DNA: TGTGCCAGCAGTGTAGGGCCAGCAGGGACCCAGTACTTC
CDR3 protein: CASSVGPAGTQYF

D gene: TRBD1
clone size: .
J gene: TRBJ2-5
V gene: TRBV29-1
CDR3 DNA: TGCAGCGTTGAGGGGACAGTAAAAGGGGAGCAGTACTTC
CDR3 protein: CSVEGTVKGEQYF

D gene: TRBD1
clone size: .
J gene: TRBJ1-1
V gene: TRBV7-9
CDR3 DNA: TGTGCCAGCAGCTCCGGACAGGGATCTGGCACTGAAGCTTTCTTT
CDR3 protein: CASSSGQGSGTEAFF

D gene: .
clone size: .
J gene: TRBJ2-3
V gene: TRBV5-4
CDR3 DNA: TGTGCCAGCAGCTTGAGGCTGACCACCACAGATACGCAGTATTTT
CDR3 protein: CASSLRLTTTDTQYF

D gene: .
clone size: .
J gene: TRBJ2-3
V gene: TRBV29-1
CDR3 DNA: TGCAGCGTTGATTCTGGGACAGATACGCAGTATTTT
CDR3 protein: CSVDSGTDTQYF

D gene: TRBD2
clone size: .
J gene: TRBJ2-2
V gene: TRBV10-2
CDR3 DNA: TGCGCCAGCAGATCTAGCGGGAGGGTCACCGGGGAGCTGTTTTTT
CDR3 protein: CASRSSGRVTGELFF

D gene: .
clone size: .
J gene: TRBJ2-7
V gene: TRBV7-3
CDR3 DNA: TGTGCCAGCAGCAATTATGGAGGTTACGAGCAGTACTTC
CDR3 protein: CASSNYGGYEQYF

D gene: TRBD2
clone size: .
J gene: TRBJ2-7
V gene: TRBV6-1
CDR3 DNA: TGTGCCAGCAGTGAAATGGGCGTGGGAGGGAACCCCTACGAGCAGTACTTC
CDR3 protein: CASSEMGVGGNPYEQYF

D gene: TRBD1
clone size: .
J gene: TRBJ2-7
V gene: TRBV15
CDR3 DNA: TGTGCCACCAGTCATGGTAAACAAGGACAGGGGTCCTCCGAGCAGTACTTC
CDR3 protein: CATSHGKQGQGSSEQYF

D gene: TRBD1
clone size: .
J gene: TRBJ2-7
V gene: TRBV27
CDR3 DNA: TGTGCCAGCAGTTTCTACCCCAACCGGGACAGGGTCTACGAGCAGTACTTC
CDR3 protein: CASSFYPNRDRVYEQYF

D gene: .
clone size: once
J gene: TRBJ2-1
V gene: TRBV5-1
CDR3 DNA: TGCGCCAGCAGCTTGGAAGGCTATGAGCAGTTCTTC
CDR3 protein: CASSLEGYEQFF

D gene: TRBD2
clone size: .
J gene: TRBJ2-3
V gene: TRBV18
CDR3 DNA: TGTGCCAGCTCACCTGCCAATCTAGCGGGGATCACAGATACGCAGTATTTT
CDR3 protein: CASSPANLAGITDTQYF

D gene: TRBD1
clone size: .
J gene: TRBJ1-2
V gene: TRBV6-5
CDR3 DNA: TGTGCCAGCAGTTACTCTACAGGGGGGAACTATGGCTACACCTTC
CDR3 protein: CASSYSTGGNYGYTF

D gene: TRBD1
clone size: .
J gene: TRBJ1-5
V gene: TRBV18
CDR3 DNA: TGTGCCAGCTCAGAACAGGGGAATAGCAATCAGCCCCAGCATTTT
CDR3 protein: CASSEQGNSNQPQHF

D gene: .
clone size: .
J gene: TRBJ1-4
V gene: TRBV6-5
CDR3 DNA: TGTGCCAGCTCTAGGACTGCAACTAATGAAAAACTGTTTTTT
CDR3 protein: CASSRTATNEKLFF

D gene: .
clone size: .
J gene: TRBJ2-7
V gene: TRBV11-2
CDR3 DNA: TGTGCCAGCAGCCTAGTGGCGGGTCGCTCCTACGAGCAGTACTTC
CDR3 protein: CASSLVAGRSYEQYF

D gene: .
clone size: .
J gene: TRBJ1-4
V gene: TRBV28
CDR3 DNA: TGTGCCAGCAGTTTTGGGGGGACAACTAATGAAAAACTGTTTTTT
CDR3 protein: CASSFGGTTNEKLFF

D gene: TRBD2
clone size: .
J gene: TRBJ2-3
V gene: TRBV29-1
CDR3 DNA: TGCAGCGTTGAAGGCTTAGCGGGAAGGTCGGATACGCAGTATTTT
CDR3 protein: CSVEGLAGRSDTQYF

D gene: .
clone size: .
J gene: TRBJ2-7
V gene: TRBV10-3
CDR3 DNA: TGTGCCATCAGTGAGGGACTGCGCTACGAGCAGTACTTC
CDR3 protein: CAISEGLRYEQYF

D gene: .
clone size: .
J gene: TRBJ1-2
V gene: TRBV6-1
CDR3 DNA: TGTGCCAGCAGTGAACAAACTAACTATGGCTACACCTTC
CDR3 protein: CASSEQTNYGYTF

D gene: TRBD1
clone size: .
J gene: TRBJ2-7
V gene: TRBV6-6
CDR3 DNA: TGTGCCAGCAGGCGCCCGGGACAGGGAATCGAGCAGTACTTC
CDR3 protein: CASRRPGQGIEQYF

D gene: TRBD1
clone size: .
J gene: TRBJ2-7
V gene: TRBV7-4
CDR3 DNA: TGTGCCAGCAGCCTGACTACGGGGGGACAGGGCTCCTACGAGCAGTACTTC
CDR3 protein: CASSLTTGGQGSYEQYF

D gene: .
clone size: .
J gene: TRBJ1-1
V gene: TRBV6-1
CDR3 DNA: TGTGCCAGCAGTGAAACGGCCATTGGGTTGGCTTTCTTT
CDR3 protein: CASSETAIGLAFF

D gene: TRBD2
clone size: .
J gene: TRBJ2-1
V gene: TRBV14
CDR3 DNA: TGTGCCAGCAGCCCACTAGCGGGACCTTACAATGAGCAGTTCTTC
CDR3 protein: CASSPLAGPYNEQFF

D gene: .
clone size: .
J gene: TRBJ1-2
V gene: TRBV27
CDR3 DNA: TGTGCCAGCAGCCCTGGACAGCGGAACTATGGCTACACCTTC
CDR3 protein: CASSPGQRNYGYTF

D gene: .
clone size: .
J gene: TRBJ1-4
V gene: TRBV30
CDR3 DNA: TGTGCCTGGGCCCTAAGGGATGAAAAACTGTTTTTT
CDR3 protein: CAWALRDEKLFF

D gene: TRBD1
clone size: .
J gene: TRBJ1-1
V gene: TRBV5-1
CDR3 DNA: TGCGCCAGCAGCTTGCGGAGCTTAACCGGGACAGGGGGCCGAGGCACTGAAGCTTTCTTT
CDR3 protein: CASSLRSLTGTGGRGTEAFF

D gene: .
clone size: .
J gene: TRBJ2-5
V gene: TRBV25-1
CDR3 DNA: TGTGCCAGTCAAGAGAACGGGGACCAAGAGACCCAGTACTTC
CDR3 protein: CASQENGDQETQYF

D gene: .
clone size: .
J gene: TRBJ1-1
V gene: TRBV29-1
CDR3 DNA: TGCAGCGTGGGCAGGGGCCTGAACACTGAAGCTTTCTTT
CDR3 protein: CSVGRGLNTEAFF

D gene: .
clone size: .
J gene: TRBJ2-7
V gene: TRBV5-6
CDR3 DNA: TGTGCCAGCAGCCTAACGGTCGGAGGGCCCGGCGAGCAGTACTTC
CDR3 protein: CASSLTVGGPGEQYF

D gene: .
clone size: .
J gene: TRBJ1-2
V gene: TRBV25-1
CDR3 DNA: TGTGCCAGCAGTGCCCACACAGGGAGCTATGGTTACACCTTC
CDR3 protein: CASSAHTGSYGYTF

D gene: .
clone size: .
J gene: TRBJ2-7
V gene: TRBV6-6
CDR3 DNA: TGTGCCAGCAGTTACTCGGGCCGTACCGACTCCTACGAGCAGTACTTC
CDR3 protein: CASSYSGRTDSYEQYF

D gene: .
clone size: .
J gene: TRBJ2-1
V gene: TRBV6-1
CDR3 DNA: TGTGCCAGTTTGTTGGGCGAAGCGGGCTACAATGAGCAGTTCTTC
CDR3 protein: CASLLGEAGYNEQFF

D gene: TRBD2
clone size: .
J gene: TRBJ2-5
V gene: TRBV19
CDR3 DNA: TGTGCCAGTAGTATAGCTAGCGGGGAAGAGACCCAGTACTTC
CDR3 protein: CASSIASGEETQYF

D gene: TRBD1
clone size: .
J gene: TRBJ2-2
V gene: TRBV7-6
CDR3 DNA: TGTGCCAGCAGCCCCCGACAGGGGGCAAACACCGGGGAGCTGTTTTTT
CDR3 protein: CASSPRQGANTGELFF

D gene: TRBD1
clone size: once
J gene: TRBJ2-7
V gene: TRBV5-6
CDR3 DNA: TGTGCCAGCAGCAGACAGGGCGGCGAGCAGTACTTC
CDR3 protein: CASSRQGGEQYF

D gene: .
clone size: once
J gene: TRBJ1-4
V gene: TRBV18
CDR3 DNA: TGTGCCAGCTCACCACCTGACCCTGAAAAACTGTTTTTT
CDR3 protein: CASSPPDPEKLFF

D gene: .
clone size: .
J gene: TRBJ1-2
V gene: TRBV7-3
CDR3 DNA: TGTGCCAGCAGCTCCAGGGCTAACTATGGCTACACCTTC
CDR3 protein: CASSSRANYGYTF

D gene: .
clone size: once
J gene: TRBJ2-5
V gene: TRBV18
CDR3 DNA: TGTGCCAGCTCACCATCTCAAGAGACCCAGTACTTC
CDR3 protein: CASSPSQETQYF

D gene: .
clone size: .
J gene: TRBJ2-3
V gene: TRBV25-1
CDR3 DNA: TGTGCCAGCAGTGAATACGGGGGCCGCACAGATACGCAGTATTTT
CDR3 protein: CASSEYGGRTDTQYF

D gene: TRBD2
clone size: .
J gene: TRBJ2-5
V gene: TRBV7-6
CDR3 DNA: TGTGCCAGCAAGCCGCTGACTAGCGGGGTTGAGACCCAGTACTTC
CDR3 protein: CASKPLTSGVETQYF

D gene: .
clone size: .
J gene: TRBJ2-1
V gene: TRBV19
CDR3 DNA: TGTGCCAGTAGTCCCAGCGGGCGTTTCCTCGGCAATGAGCAGTTCTTC
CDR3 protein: CASSPSGRFLGNEQFF

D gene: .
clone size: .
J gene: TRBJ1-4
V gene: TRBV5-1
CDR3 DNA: TGCGCCAGCAGAGTAGGGGTTAATGAAAAACTGTTTTTT
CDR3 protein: CASRVGVNEKLFF